This T cell receptor beta chain was found in a study of cytomegalovirus exposure and HLA in healthy donors. Regarding the study as a whole: Listed as cytomegalovirus-associated were 170 or so TCR beta chains.

The CDR3 consists of 14 residues. V shed 3 bases and J 6 bases; nucleotides not matched to a gene: 10. The germline V gene has CDR1 GTSNPN and CDR2 SVGIG (reference sequence). With respect to this clone: Its target is unknown.

Sampled while nominally healthy, donors likely had unrecorded immune exposures. The PCR ran on 60 Vbeta and 13 Jbeta primers. As originally analysed: Later, an analysis found some 80 million unique TCR beta chains, and 8.5 million to 14 million of these were shared. Sequencing used immunoSEQ multiplex PCR; TCRdb keeps in-frame clones, though not all of them. The V and J calls and the clone size are those of that table, but D and trimming were determined from the DNA. The table has roughly 200,000 clones, around 80% seen once; the top ten hold 0.63%. The clonotype comes from a man aged 18 to 30 in good health and CMV-seronegative. Material: PBMCs. This chain joins TRBV30 and TRBJ1-2, with TRBD1 matching 7 bases. The CDR3 protein is CAWRLTGAEDGYTF. DNA for the CDR3: TGTGCCTGGAGGCTAACAGGGGCAGAGGATGGCTACACCTTC. The full variable domain, in which reference TRBV30 and TRBJ1-2 provide the parts outside the CDR3, is SQTIHQWPATLVQPVGSPLSLECTVEGTSNPNLYWYRQAAGRGLQLLFYSVGIGQISSEVPQNLSASRPQDRQFILSSKKLLLSDSGFYLCAWRLTGAEDGYTFGSGTRLTVV.